A selection of T cell receptor beta chains follows, all from one sample in a study of CXCR3-negative and CXCR3-positive naive CD8 T cells. TCRdb re-called the 5' RACE reads and shows each CDR3 protein once, DNA omitted. The specimen's table records around 57,000 distinct CDR3 sequences. Sample: memory CD8+ T cells from blood. These receptors were taken from a human donor in good health. Some clones in this sample may be carry-over from other donors' samples. CDR3s include the opening cysteine and the closing phenylalanine or tryptophan.

J gene: TRBJ2-7; V gene: TRBV11-2; CDR3 protein: CASSGTSGGHEQYF
J gene: TRBJ1-1; V gene: TRBV9; CDR3 protein: CASSVYDRGNTEAFF
J gene: TRBJ2-1; V gene: TRBV20-1; CDR3 protein: CSARDHASSTEQFF
J gene: TRBJ1-5; V gene: TRBV29-1; CDR3 protein: CSVALGGNQPQHF
J gene: TRBJ2-7; V gene: TRBV7-9; CDR3 protein: CASSLPPRTDEQYF
J gene: TRBJ1-1; V gene: TRBV10-3; CDR3 protein: CAISDVDGGTEAFF
J gene: TRBJ2-2; V gene: TRBV20-1; CDR3 protein: CSASPLTLGTGELFF
J gene: TRBJ2-2; V gene: TRBV29-1; CDR3 protein: CSVPGTGYTGELFF
J gene: TRBJ2-1; V gene: TRBV6-6; CDR3 protein: CASSPGIAEQFF
J gene: TRBJ2-1; V gene: TRBV14; CDR3 protein: CASSQALRWNEQFF
J gene: TRBJ2-2; V gene: TRBV7-3; CDR3 protein: CASSLGQYTGELFF
J gene: TRBJ2-6; V gene: TRBV6-4; CDR3 protein: CASSDSRGSGANVLTF
J gene: TRBJ1-6; V gene: TRBV21-1; CDR3 protein: CASSKNDFTPTGFNSPLHF
J gene: TRBJ2-1; V gene: TRBV27; CDR3 protein: CASSLLTRQAVEQFF
J gene: TRBJ2-3; V gene: TRBV7-6; CDR3 protein: CASSLGDPPDTQYF
J gene: TRBJ2-1; V gene: TRBV5-1; CDR3 protein: CASSPGLADYNEQFF
J gene: TRBJ2-1; V gene: TRBV5-1; CDR3 protein: CASSLSPQSSYNEQFF
J gene: TRBJ2-3; V gene: TRBV7-8; CDR3 protein: CASSSEAGGATDTQYF
J gene: TRBJ1-2; V gene: TRBV20-1; CDR3 protein: CSLQLGSGYTF
J gene: TRBJ1-1; V gene: TRBV20-1; CDR3 protein: CSAEVGPSHTEAFF
J gene: TRBJ1-1; V gene: TRBV21-1; CDR3 protein: CASSKRDRGSTEAFF
J gene: TRBJ2-5; V gene: TRBV7-2; CDR3 protein: CASSRWGQANQETQYF